A selection of T cell receptor beta chains follows, all from one sample in a study of T cell responses to AZD1222 COVID-19 vaccine. Sequenced by immunoSEQ multiplex PCR; TCRdb stores in-frame clones only, minus some. The sample holds some 190,000 clones, roughly 92% seen once. This material consisted of peripheral blood, taken on day 0 of AZD1222 vaccination. The origin of the receptors is an adult in good health. Both conserved end residues are part of each CDR3. Fields, in order: V gene, D gene, J gene, clone size, CDR3 DNA, CDR3 protein. The D gene is left open where the match is weak. A row's size may be missing; if present it is once, few, many or a size class.

TRBV4-1,-,TRBJ2-1,-,TGCGCCAGCAGCCAAGCACTAGTAGTTACCTACAATGAGCAGTTCTTC,CASSQALVVTYNEQFF
TRBV27,-,TRBJ1-4,-,TGTGCCAGCAGATTTGCGGGAGCAACTAATGAAAAACTGTTTTTT,CASRFAGATNEKLFF
TRBV10-1,-,TRBJ1-2,-,TGCGCCAGCAGTAAGGGGGGTAGTTATGGCTACACCTTC,CASSKGGSYGYTF
TRBV28,-,TRBJ1-5,-,TGTGCCAGCAGTTTATGGGGGGTTCGGGCTAGCAATCAGCCCCAGCATTTT,CASSLWGVRASNQPQHF
TRBV13,-,TRBJ1-1,-,TGTGCCACCTCGATGGGGCTCACTGAAGCTTTCTTT,CATSMGLTEAFF
TRBV6-5,TRBD1,TRBJ2-7,-,TGTGCCAGCCAACGGGACAGGCTAATCTACGAGCAGTACTTC,CASQRDRLIYEQYF
TRBV7-9,-,TRBJ2-3,-,TGTGCCAGCAGCCTCGACACAGATACGCAGTATTTT,CASSLDTDTQYF
TRBV18,TRBD1,TRBJ1-2,-,TGTGCCAGCTCATCGGGACAGGGAAACTATGGCTACACCTTC,CASSSGQGNYGYTF
TRBV7-3,-,TRBJ1-6,few,TGTGCCAGCAGCGTACAGGGAAATTCACCCCTCCACTTT,CASSVQGNSPLHF
TRBV3-1/TRBV3-2,-,TRBJ1-2,-,TGTGCCAGCACTGTTGGGACGGACTATGGCTACACCTTC,CASTVGTDYGYTF
TRBV7-2,-,TRBJ1-1,-,TGTGCCAGCAGCTGGGGAGGAGGGGGGGAGGCTTTCTTT,CASSWGGGGEAFF
TRBV6-5,TRBD1,TRBJ1-5,-,TGTGCCAGCAGCCCCCCAGGGGGACGGAATCAGCCCCAGCATTTT,CASSPPGGRNQPQHF
TRBV3-1/TRBV3-2,TRBD1,TRBJ1-5,-,TGTGCCAGCAGCCATGGACAGGGCAATCAGCCCCAGCATTTT,CASSHGQGNQPQHF
TRBV9,TRBD2,TRBJ2-7,-,TGTGCCAGCAGCTTAACTAGCGGGGTAGTCTACGAGCAGTACTTC,CASSLTSGVVYEQYF